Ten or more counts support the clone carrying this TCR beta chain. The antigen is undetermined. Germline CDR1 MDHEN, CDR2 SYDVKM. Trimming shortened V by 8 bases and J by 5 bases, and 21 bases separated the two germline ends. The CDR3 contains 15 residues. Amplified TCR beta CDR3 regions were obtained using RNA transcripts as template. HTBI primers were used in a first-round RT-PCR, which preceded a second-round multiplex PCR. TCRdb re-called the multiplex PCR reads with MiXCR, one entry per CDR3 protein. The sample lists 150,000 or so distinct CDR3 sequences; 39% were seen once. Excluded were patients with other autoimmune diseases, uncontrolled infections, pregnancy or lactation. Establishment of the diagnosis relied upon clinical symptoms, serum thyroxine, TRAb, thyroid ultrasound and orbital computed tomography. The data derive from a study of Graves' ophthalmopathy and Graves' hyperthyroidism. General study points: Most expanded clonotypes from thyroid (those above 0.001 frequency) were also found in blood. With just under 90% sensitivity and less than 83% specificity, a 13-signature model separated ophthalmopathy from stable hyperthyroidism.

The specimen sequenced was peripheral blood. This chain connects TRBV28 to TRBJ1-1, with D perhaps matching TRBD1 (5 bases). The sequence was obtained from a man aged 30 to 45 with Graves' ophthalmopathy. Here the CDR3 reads CASLWTGAGLTEAFF. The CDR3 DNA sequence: TGTGCCAGCCTCTGGACCGGGGCTGGGTTAACTGAAGCTTTCTTT.